The next 27 T cell receptor beta chains were all read from a single sample in a study of regulatory and conventional T cells in RAG deficiency. This table comes from immunoSEQ multiplex PCR, and its TCRdb copy is limited to in-frame clones, with some not included. The data show 32,000 or so clones, around nine tenths seen once. These data were likewise used in another study, on regulatory T cells. According to that study: The primer mix had 52 TRBV and 13 TRBJ primers.

The sequencing sample was made of CD8+ T cells sorted from blood. The receptor set was obtained from a human donor in good health.

This clone was observed once. This chain links TRBV29-1 with TRBJ1-2; tentatively, D is TRBD1 (6 bases). CDR3 size: 17 residues. Germline lookup yields CDR1 SQVTM and CDR2 ANQGSEA. Trimming left V 1 base short and J 1 base short, with 19 bases between. CDR3 protein: CSVEGPKQGNINYGYTF. The CDR3 nucleotides read TGCAGCGTTGAAGGTCCCAAACAGGGTAACATTAACTATGGCTACACCTTC.

This chain joins TRBV30 and TRBJ2-3, with D unresolved. Trimming pared 1 base from V and 0 bases from J, leaving 5 bases between. The CDR3 spans 13 residues. Germline V CDR1 and CDR2: GTSNPN, SVGIG (reference sequence). The CDR3 spells CAWSGTSTDTQYF. The DNA of the CDR3 is TGTGCCTGGAGTGGCACAAGCACAGATACGCAGTATTTT.

The chain combines TRBV7-9 with TRBJ1-1; no clear D gene. The CDR3 has 11 amino acids. CDR1 and CDR2 (germline): SEHNR, FQNEAQ (reference sequence). Trimming removed 3 bases from V and 8 bases from J, with 7 bases in between. The CDR3 DNA follows: TGTGCCAGCAGCTTCCGAGAAGAAGCTTTCTTT. Protein sequence: CASSFREEAFF.

The V gene is TRBV29-1, the J gene TRBJ2-1; D not certain. Germline CDR1 and CDR2: SQVTM and ANQGSEA. The V gene lost 4 bases and the J gene lost 3 bases, with 10 bases spanning the gap. The CDR3 loop spans 13 amino acids. The CDR3 DNA sequence: TGCAGCGTTGGGCAGAACGACTACAATGAGCAGTTCTTC. Amino acid sequence: CSVGQNDYNEQFF.

J is TRBJ1-4 and V is TRBV19; 9 nucleotides match TRBD1. The V segment lost 6 bases and the J segment 7 bases; nucleotides outside the gene matches: 9. CDR1 LNHDA and CDR2 SQIVND come from the germline V gene (reference sequence). The CDR3 is 15 residues long. The CDR3 DNA reads as TGTGCCAGTAGCCCAAACAGGGGGCGAGGTGAAAAACTGTTTTTT. Amino acids: CASSPNRGRGEKLFF.

V usage is TRBV7-6 and J usage is TRBJ2-7; D unresolved. The CDR3 sequence is 14 residues long. Per the germline V gene, CDR1 is SGHVS and CDR2 is FNYEAQ. V lost 0 bases to trimming and J lost 0 bases, with 6 bases between them. CDR3 DNA: TGTGCCAGCAGCTTAGCCCCAAACTCCTACGAGCAGTACTTC. Its translation is CASSLAPNSYEQYF.

The rearrangement links TRBV5-8 to TRBJ2-1, with 8 bases lining up with TRBD2. CDR1 and CDR2 (germline): SGHTS, YDEGEE. The CDR3 is 15 amino acids. J gave up 9 bases and V 1 base, and 9 bases lay outside the gene matches. The CDR3 region is CASSLLTGGASEQFF. The CDR3, as DNA: TGTGCCAGCAGCTTGCTGACGGGGGGGGCGAGTGAGCAGTTCTTC.

The chain carries TRBV5-1 and TRBJ2-7, with TRBD2 matching over 8 bases. Trimming removed 4 bases from V and 4 bases from J; junction bases left unmatched: 7. The CDR3 spans 14 residues. The germline V gene has CDR1 SGHRS and CDR2 YFSETQ. In DNA form, the CDR3 reads TGCGCCAGCAGCGGCCGGGGGGGGGCTTACGAGCAGTACTTC. As protein: CASSGRGGAYEQYF.

The gene calls are TRBV27 and TRBJ1-4, with 7 bases aligning to TRBD1. The V and J ends lost 5 bases and 5 bases, in that order; junction bases with no gene match: 8. Germline V lookup: CDR1 MNHEY, CDR2 SMNVEV (reference sequence). The CDR3 sequence is 15 residues long. CDR3 bases: TGTGCCAGCAGTCCTTCGACAGGGAGAAATGAAAAACTGTTTTTT. It encodes CASSPSTGRNEKLFF. The whole variable domain, filled in from reference TRBV27 and TRBJ1-4, reads EAQVTQNPRYLITVTGKKLTVTCSQNMNHEYMSWYRQDPGLGLRQIYYSMNVEVTDKGDVPEGYKVSRKEKRNFPLILESPSPNQTSLYFCASSPSTGRNEKLFFGSGTQLSVL.

The chain combines TRBV11-2 with TRBJ1-2; D possibly corresponds to TRBD1 (5 bases). Germline V CDR1 and CDR2: SGHAT, FQNNGV. The CDR3 runs to 14 residues. Trimming shortened V by 3 bases and J by 1 base, and 9 bases separated the two germline ends. For the CDR3, the DNA is TGTGCCAGCAGCTTTCGAGGACATAACTATGGCTACACCTTC. Translation: CASSFRGHNYGYTF.

J is TRBJ2-1 and V is TRBV6-5; D remains unclear. This CDR3 region has 15 residues. From germline, CDR1 is MNHEY and CDR2 SVGAGI. The V end was cut by 7 bases, the J end by 0 bases, with 13 bases between. The CDR3 DNA is TGTGCCAGCACCATGGGGTTCAGCTCCTACAATGAGCAGTTCTTC. Translation gives CASTMGFSSYNEQFF.

This clone was seen once. Other nucleotide sequences from this sample produce the same CDR3. The V and J genes are TRBV14 and TRBJ2-1; D possibly corresponds to TRBD1 (6 bases). V was cut by 8 bases and J by 2 bases, with 16 bases left in between. CDR3 size: 15 residues. The germline gives CDR1 SGHDN, CDR2 FVKESK. The CDR3 nucleotides read TGTGCCAGCGGCATACAGGGTCCCCCCTACAATGAGCAGTTCTTC. It encodes CASGIQGPPYNEQFF.

A single count supports this clone. V usage is TRBV29-1 and J usage is TRBJ2-7, with D perhaps matching TRBD1 (6 bases). The CDR3 length is 12 residues. Germline assignment: CDR1 SQVTM and CDR2 ANQGSEA. The ends were cut back, 6 bases at V and 1 base at J, with 10 bases in the middle. CDR3 nucleotide sequence: TGCAGCGTCGCCGGGACATCCTACGAGCAGTACTTC. It specifies CSVAGTSYEQYF.

V is TRBV7-9 and J is TRBJ1-4, with no clear D. V was trimmed by 10 bases and J by 2 bases, leaving 14 bases between them. Germline values: CDR1 SEHNR, CDR2 FQNEAQ (reference sequence). The CDR3 runs to 14 residues. As DNA, the CDR3 is TGTGCCACTCTGGAGGGAACGACTAATGAAAAACTGTTTTTT. Its translation is CATLEGTTNEKLFF.

The rearrangement links TRBV19 to TRBJ2-2; 7 bases line up with TRBD2. The CDR3 is 14 amino acids. V was clipped by 3 bases and J by 4 bases; unmatched bases: 2. The germline CDR1 and CDR2 sequences are LNHDA and SQIVND (reference sequence). The CDR3 nucleotides read TGTGCCAGTAGTATTTGGGAGGGCACCGGGGAGCTGTTTTTT. Translated: CASSIWEGTGELFF.

This clone appeared a single time. The chain employs TRBV4-1 and TRBJ1-2; D possibly corresponds to TRBD1 (6 bases). This CDR3 is 13 amino acids long. V was cut by 3 bases and J by 3 bases, with 8 bases left in between. From germline, CDR1 is MGHRA and CDR2 YSYEKL. The CDR3: CASSHRTDYGYTF. The CDR3 DNA is TGCGCCAGCAGCCATCGGACAGACTATGGCTACACCTTC.

This chain links TRBV7-9 with TRBJ1-2, with 7 nucleotides matching TRBD1. Germline trimming cut 6 bases from V and 8 bases from J; bases unmatched to any gene: 9. This CDR3 spans 13 amino acids. The germline CDR1 and CDR2 sequences are SEHNR and FQNEAQ (reference sequence). The CDR3 sequence: CASRARQGEGYTF. The CDR3 nucleotides read TGTGCCAGCAGAGCAAGACAGGGAGAAGGCTACACCTTC.

The CDR3 loop reads CASSQDAGQGTTPQHF. The CDR3, as DNA: TGCGCCAGCAGCCAAGATGCCGGACAGGGGACGACGCCCCAGCATTTT. This chain links TRBV4-3 with TRBJ1-5, with 9 bases aligning to TRBD1. Trimming cost V 0 bases and J 9 bases; bases outside gene matches: 9. The CDR3 sequence is 16 residues long. Germline V CDR1 and CDR2: LGHNA, YSLEER.

The V and J genes are TRBV6-1 and TRBJ2-1, with 8 bases that match TRBD1. Germline CDR1 reads MNHNS; CDR2 reads SASEGT. V shed 5 bases and J 8 bases; nucleotides not matched to a gene: 11. The CDR3 totals 15 residues. The CDR3 region is CASSSAGGAFDEQFF. As DNA, the CDR3 is TGTGCCAGCAGTTCGGCAGGGGGCGCGTTTGATGAGCAGTTCTTC.

A few counts support this clone. The V call is TRBV9, the J call TRBJ2-1; D assignment may be TRBD1 or TRBD2 (5 bases each). V was trimmed by 4 bases and J by 3 bases, leaving 17 bases between them. CDR1 and CDR2 from the germline V gene are SGDLS and YYNGEE. The CDR3 contains 16 residues. The CDR3: CASSHKRDEVYNEQFF. In DNA form, the CDR3 reads TGTGCCAGCAGCCATAAGAGGGACGAGGTCTACAATGAGCAGTTCTTC.

The chain couples TRBV5-1 to TRBJ2-1; D call uncertain. This CDR3 region has 13 residues. V shed 4 bases and J shed 4 bases, with 9 bases lying between them. Germline V gives CDR1 SGHRS, CDR2 YFSETQ. The CDR3 region has the DNA TGCGCCAGCAGCATGGACGTGTACAATGAGCAGTTCTTC. This codes for CASSMDVYNEQFF.

On this clone itself: Other nucleotide sequences from this sample produce the same CDR3. The rearrangement uses TRBV11-2 and TRBJ1-1; TRBD1 is a possible D gene (5 bases). Germline-derived CDR1 and CDR2 are SGHAT and FQNNGV. V lost 2 bases to trimming and J lost 3 bases, with 7 bases between them. CDR3 length: 13 amino acids. The CDR3 protein is CASSLSGYTEAFF. Written as DNA, the CDR3 is TGTGCCAGCAGCTTATCAGGGTACACTGAAGCTTTCTTT.

The chain joins TRBV2 to TRBJ1-2, with D tentatively TRBD1 (5 bases). The CDR3 length is 10 residues. V dropped 6 bases and J dropped 10 bases, with 9 bases sitting between them. Germline V gene lookup returns CDR1 SNHLY and CDR2 FYNNEI. This CDR3 reads CASRGRIYTF. In nucleotides, the CDR3 is TGTGCCAGCAGGGGACGGATCTACACCTTC.

The chain carries TRBV27 and TRBJ1-2; TRBD1 matches 9 bases. Germline CDR1 reads MNHEY; CDR2 reads SMNVEV (reference sequence). J was trimmed by 6 bases and V by 4 bases; bases with no gene match: 18. The CDR3 totals 18 residues. The CDR3 DNA reads TGTGCCAGCAGTTCATACAGACAGGGGGTTAACCCTCATAATGGCTACACCTTC. Translation gives CASSSYRQGVNPHNGYTF.

The chain recombines TRBV7-2 with TRBJ2-7; D gene ambiguous. Germline assignment: CDR1 SGHTA and CDR2 FQGNSA. The CDR3 is made up of 14 amino acids. Trimming shortened V by 3 bases and J by 6 bases, and 15 bases separated the two germline ends. CDR3 coding DNA: TGTGCCAGCAGCTTTACCAATACTTTCGGCGAGCAGTACTTC. Residues: CASSFTNTFGEQYF.

This chain uses TRBV2 with TRBJ2-3; either TRBD1 or TRBD2 may supply D (5 bases each). The CDR3 runs to 13 residues. With 9 bases removed from V and 11 bases from J, the gap between germline ends came to 21 bases. Germline lookup yields CDR1 SNHLY and CDR2 FYNNEI. CDR3 region: CASLDGTYVVQYF. The CDR3 DNA reads TGTGCCAGTCTAGACGGGACCTACGTTGTGCAGTATTTT.

The chain employs TRBV4-1 and TRBJ1-2, with D possibly being TRBD1 (6 bases). The CDR3 length is 15 residues. V dropped 3 bases and J dropped 5 bases, with 16 bases sitting between them. Germline V gene data show CDR1 as MGHRA and CDR2 as YSYEKL. The CDR3 DNA sequence: TGCGCCAGCAGCCAGGGGGCAGCGACTACTTATGGCTACACCTTC. It encodes CASSQGAATTYGYTF.